This entry lists 28 T cell receptor beta chains sequenced from one sample in a study of cytomegalovirus exposure and HLA in healthy donors. A multiplex PCR was run with 60 Vbeta primers and 13 Jbeta primers. Clones were sequenced by immunoSEQ multiplex PCR, and TCRdb holds only the in-frame ones, with some missing. The sample comprises approximately 150,000 clones, 68% of which are singletons, and 3.5% to 5% rests with the top ten. Sequencing used PBMCs. The receptors come from a man aged 55 to 70 in good health and CMV-seronegative.

This clone was detected only a few times. An end of the junction differs from the germline gene, which may be a read error. The chain has TRBV4-1 and TRBJ2-7; possible D gene TRBD1, 6 bases. CDR3 size: 8 residues. Looked up from germline, CDR1 is MGHRA and CDR2 is YSYEKL. The CDR3 sequence is CASGPRGF. The CDR3 DNA follows: TGCGCCAGCGGTCCAAGGGGGTTC.

This rearrangement joins TRBV27 to TRBJ2-2; 10 bases fit TRBD2. In germline, CDR1 is MNHEY, CDR2 SMNVEV (reference sequence). V lost 1 base, J lost 4 bases, and 3 bases stayed unmatched. The CDR3 totals 16 residues. Here the CDR3 DNA reads TGTGCCAGCAGTTTATGGTCTAGCGGGAGCACCGGGGAGCTGTTTTTT. Translating gives CASSLWSSGSTGELFF.

V is TRBV15 and J is TRBJ1-1; tentative D call: TRBD1 (5 bases). Trimming pared 3 bases from V and 7 bases from J, leaving 12 bases between. The germline V gene has CDR1 LNHNV and CDR2 YYDKDF (reference sequence). The CDR3 is 13 amino acids. CDR3 in DNA: TGTGCCACCAGCAGGGTTCTTAGGGGTGAAGCTTTCTTT. Its protein product is CATSRVLRGEAFF. Drawing the rest from reference TRBV15 and TRBJ1-1, the complete variable domain is DAMVIQNPRYQVTQFGKPVTLSCSQTLNHNVMYWYQQKSSQAPKLLFHYYDKDFNNEADTPDNFQSRRPNTSFCFLDIRSPGLGDTAMYLCATSRVLRGEAFFGQGTRLTVV.

The chain is built from TRBV6-5 and TRBJ1-1; D is undetermined. Germline V gives CDR1 MNHEY, CDR2 SVGAGI. The V and J ends lost 2 bases and 4 bases respectively, with 11 bases between them. This CDR3 region has 14 residues. The CDR3 DNA reads TGTGCCAGCAGTTACGAAAGGAGCGCCACTGAAGCTTTCTTT. This gives the protein CASSYERSATEAFF.

The gene calls are TRBV30 and TRBJ1-4; 7 bases match TRBD1. CDR1 is GTSNPN, CDR2 SVGIG, per germline (reference sequence). The CDR3 runs to 17 residues. Trimming took 4 bases from V and 12 from J; bases not matched to a gene: 23. The CDR3 DNA is TGTGCCTGGATTCCCAAAACTGCCCTTCGACAGGGTTATCAACTGTTTTTT. This encodes CAWIPKTALRQGYQLFF.

The V gene is TRBV28, the J gene TRBJ1-1; D ambiguous. Germline CDR1 MDHEN, CDR2 SYDVKM. CDR3 length equals 13 residues. V was trimmed by 5 bases and J by 1 base, leaving 8 bases between them. The CDR3 sequence is CASSRVRNTEAFF. CDR3 bases: TGTGCCAGCAGTCGCGTACGGAACACTGAAGCTTTCTTT.

V usage is TRBV11-3 and J usage is TRBJ2-7; 8 bases match TRBD2. In germline, CDR1 is SGHNT, CDR2 YENEEA. The V gene end was trimmed by 8 bases and the J gene end by 5 bases; junction bases not matched to a gene: 8. This CDR3 has 13 residues. The CDR3 coding sequence is TGTGCCAGCTCTACGAGCGGGAGCCACGAGCAGTACTTC. This sequence encodes CASSTSGSHEQYF.

The V and J genes are TRBV4-3 and TRBJ2-7; a possible D gene is TRBD2 (7 bases). Germline V lookup: CDR1 LGHNA, CDR2 YSLEER. With 0 bases removed from V and 1 base from J, the gap between germline ends came to 13 bases. This CDR3 comprises 16 residues. CDR3: CASSQDPGGVSYEQYF. Written as DNA, the CDR3 is TGCGCCAGCAGCCAAGACCCGGGGGGCGTATCCTACGAGCAGTACTTC.

This clone was observed a handful of times. This chain links TRBV27 with TRBJ2-7, with 7 bases identical to TRBD2. This CDR3 has 14 residues. CDR1 MNHEY and CDR2 SMNVEV come from the germline V gene (reference sequence). The J segment lost 2 bases and the V segment lost 3 bases, leaving 4 bases of the junction unmatched. The CDR3 DNA reads TGTGCCAGCAGTTTTGGCGGGAGACCCTACGAGCAGTACTTC. It codes for CASSFGGRPYEQYF.

V is TRBV7-9 and J is TRBJ1-2, with 7 positions matching TRBD1. The CDR3 is 14 amino acids. J gave up 5 bases and V 0 bases, and 3 bases lay outside the gene matches. The germline V gene encodes CDR1 SEHNR and CDR2 FQNEAQ (reference sequence). The chain's CDR3 is CASSLAGTEYGYTF. Written as DNA, the CDR3 is TGTGCCAGCAGCTTAGCCGGGACAGAGTATGGCTACACCTTC.

The J gene is TRBJ2-6, the V gene TRBV7-3, with TRBD1 identical over 12 bases. Germline assignment: CDR1 SGHTA and CDR2 FQGTGA. The V and J ends lost 2 bases and 1 base, in that order; junction bases with no gene match: 12. The CDR3 extends over 21 amino acids. The CDR3 reads CASSLEKWDRGRRSGANVLTF. CDR3 DNA: TGTGCCAGCAGCTTAGAGAAATGGGACAGGGGGCGGAGGTCTGGGGCCAACGTCCTGACTTTC.

The CDR3 spells CASSLGAGGPGETQYF. The DNA for the CDR3 is TGTGCCAGCAGCTTGGGGGCGGGAGGGCCCGGAGAGACCCAGTACTTC. V gene TRBV5-6 combines with J gene TRBJ2-5; 9 nucleotides line up with TRBD2. Germline V lookup: CDR1 SGHDT, CDR2 YYEEEE. The V and J ends lost 0 bases and 4 bases, in that order; junction bases with no gene match: 7. There are 16 residues in the CDR3.

Only one count was recorded for this clone. J is TRBJ1-5 and V is TRBV30, with 9 positions matching TRBD1. The germline CDR1 and CDR2 sequences are GTSNPN and SVGIG (reference sequence). The CDR3 runs to 13 residues. The J segment lost 7 bases and the V segment lost 5 bases, leaving 6 bases of the junction unmatched. CDR3 region: CAWDRGKGQPQHF. The CDR3 region has the DNA TGTGCCTGGGACAGGGGGAAAGGGCAGCCCCAGCATTTT.

The chain has TRBV19 and TRBJ1-1, with 8 positions matching TRBD1. J was trimmed by 3 bases and V by 1 base; bases with no gene match: 7. The CDR3 runs 16 residues. In germline, CDR1 is LNHDA, CDR2 SQIVND (reference sequence). CDR3 bases: TGTGCCAGTAGTATAGCCCCGACAGGGGTCGACACTGAAGCTTTCTTT. It codes for CASSIAPTGVDTEAFF.

This clone showed up just a few times. The chain uses TRBV28 and TRBJ2-5; 12 bases align to TRBD2. Germline V lookup: CDR1 MDHEN, CDR2 SYDVKM. The trim removed 6 bases at V and 4 bases at J, leaving 9 bases unmatched. This CDR3 comprises 16 residues. CDR3 nucleotides: TGTGCCAGCAGAGGACTAGCGGGAAGAGTTGCAGAGACCCAGTACTTC. Translated, it gives CASRGLAGRVAETQYF.

The CDR3 DNA reads TGCAGCGTTGTTGGGCAGTTCTTTACTGAAGCTTTCTTT. It encodes CSVVGQFFTEAFF. The chain employs TRBV29-1 and TRBJ1-1; D is unclear. The CDR3 extends over 13 amino acids. V shed 4 bases and J shed 5 bases, with 14 bases lying between them. The germline V gene encodes CDR1 SQVTM and CDR2 ANQGSEA. The complete variable domain, with remaining parts taken from reference TRBV29-1 and TRBJ1-1, reads SAVISQKPSRDICQRGTSLTIQCQVDSQVTMMFWYRQQPGQSLTLIATANQGSEATYESGFVIDKFPISRPNLTFSTLTVSNMSPEDSSIYLCSVVGQFFTEAFFGQGTRLTVV.

The rearrangement uses TRBV6-5 and TRBJ2-5; 10 nucleotides line up with TRBD2. This CDR3 region has 15 residues. Germline trimming cut 2 bases from V and 5 bases from J; bases unmatched to any gene: 5. Germline CDR1 reads MNHEY; CDR2 reads SVGAGI. The CDR3: CASSYLAGEVETQYF. CDR3 bases: TGTGCCAGCAGTTACCTAGCGGGAGAGGTGGAGACCCAGTACTTC.

This clone was seen a single time. The genes are TRBV7-6 and TRBJ2-1; TRBD2 might be the D (6 bases). CDR3 length: 15 residues. Germline CDR1 and CDR2: SGHVS and FNYEAQ. The V and J ends lost 4 bases and 6 bases respectively, with 16 bases between them. CDR3 sequence reads: CASSSRRNGGNEQFF. DNA for the CDR3: TGTGCCAGCAGCTCCAGGCGTAACGGGGGCAATGAGCAGTTCTTC.

This clone was counted only a few times. The CDR3 DNA sequence: TGCAGCGTTCTGGGCGGGAGGGGTGGAGAGACCCAGTACTTC. Residues: CSVLGGRGGETQYF. The gene calls are TRBV29-1 and TRBJ2-5, with TRBD2 matching 9 bases. This CDR3 region has 14 residues. V shed 5 bases and J 4 bases; nucleotides not matched to a gene: 8. Germline V lookup: CDR1 SQVTM, CDR2 ANQGSEA.

Only one count was recorded for this clone. The rearrangement uses TRBV12-2 and TRBJ1-3; the tabulated D call, TRBD1, remains unverified against the DNA. TRBV12-2 is a listed pseudogene. The CDR3 is 18 amino acids. The chain's CDR3 is CASRLACGALTSGNTIYF. In DNA, the CDR3 is TGTGCAAGTCGCTTAGCGTGTGGGGCTTTGACCTCTGGAAACACCATATATTTT.

V and J are TRBV10-3 and TRBJ2-7; TRBD1 is a possible D gene (6 bases). Germline lookup yields CDR1 ENHRY and CDR2 SYGVKD. Trimming stripped 10 bases from V and 0 bases from J, with 16 bases between. The CDR3 spans 14 residues. CDR3 sequence (DNA): TGTGCCACCCTGGACAGTTCAAGCTCCTACGAGCAGTACTTC. This codes for CATLDSSSSYEQYF.

The chain carries TRBV19 and TRBJ1-1; D is unclear. This CDR3 is 15 amino acids long. Germline V gives CDR1 LNHDA, CDR2 SQIVND (reference sequence). The V end lost 7 bases, the J end lost 2 bases, and 17 bases lay between the germline ends. The CDR3 DNA reads TGTGCCAGTACCCCCCTGCAGTGGGCAAACACTGAAGCTTTCTTT. It yields the protein CASTPLQWANTEAFF.

This clone occurred a few times. V gene TRBV27 combines with J gene TRBJ1-2; D gene uncertain. The V gene lost 4 bases and the J gene lost 3 bases, with 9 bases spanning the gap. Germline V CDR1 and CDR2: MNHEY, SMNVEV (reference sequence). This CDR3 is built from 13 residues. This chain's CDR3 is CASSSLRDYGYTF. Here the CDR3 DNA reads TGTGCCAGCAGTTCCTTGCGGGACTATGGCTACACCTTC.

V and J are TRBV11-1 and TRBJ2-1; D remains unclear. This CDR3 comprises 12 residues. Trimming stripped 4 bases from V and 12 bases from J, with 13 bases between. Germline CDR1 SGHAT, CDR2 FQDESV (reference sequence). The CDR3 is CASSSRLDSQFF. CDR3 DNA: TGTGCCAGCAGCTCCCGACTTGATTCGCAGTTCTTC.

Here the CDR3 DNA reads TGTGCCAGCAGCGTAGTAGGGGGCCAAGCTTTCTTT. The encoded protein is CASSVVGGQAFF. The chain couples TRBV9 to TRBJ1-1; 7 bases agree with TRBD1. The CDR3 is 12 amino acids. Germline V gives CDR1 SGDLS, CDR2 YYNGEE. V dropped 0 bases and J dropped 9; count of bases not matched to a gene: 2.

V usage is TRBV7-6 and J usage is TRBJ1-3; 8 bases match TRBD1. This CDR3 spans 15 amino acids. J was trimmed by 3 bases and V by 5 bases; bases with no gene match: 6. Looked up from germline, CDR1 is SGHVS and CDR2 is FNYEAQ. CDR3: CASSGGQGFGNTIYF. The CDR3 region has the DNA TGTGCCAGCAGCGGCGGACAGGGATTTGGAAACACCATATATTTT.

V gene TRBV5-1 combines with J gene TRBJ2-1, with D possibly matching TRBD2 (5 bases). The ends were cut back, 7 bases at V and 3 bases at J, with 11 bases in the middle. There are 13 residues in the CDR3. The germline V gene has CDR1 SGHRS and CDR2 YFSETQ. The CDR3 loop is CASSGGDYNEQFF. CDR3 coding DNA: TGCGCCAGCTCAGGAGGCGACTACAATGAGCAGTTCTTC.

This clone was recorded a few times. The chain combines TRBV29-1 with TRBJ2-1; D remains unclear. V was cut by 0 bases and J by 6 bases, with 18 bases left in between. CDR3 length: 16 residues. Germline V CDR1 and CDR2: SQVTM, ANQGSEA. The DNA of the CDR3 is TGCAGCGTTGAAGAGATTTCAGTCAACCCAGGCAATGAGCAGTTCTTC. Its protein is CSVEEISVNPGNEQFF.